Presented here are 6 T cell receptor beta chains from one specimen sequenced in a study of CD8 T cells in ankylosing spondylitis listed by TCRdb under 2017. To prepare the library, 5' RACE was applied. Instrument on record: Illumina HiSeq 2500. TCRdb redid the processing of the public reads, applying fastp at Q25 and MiXCR, and retained in-frame beta chains. Every entry covers one CDR3 protein and lists the most common genes and DNA from its rows. The sample includes 130,000 or so distinct CDR3 sequences, with roughly 7.3% observed a single time. The biggest ten clones account for 12% of the sample. Sequencing was performed on blood, either unsorted or a sorted T cell fraction (not recorded which). These receptors originate from a male donor with ankylosing spondylitis or in good health (not recorded which).

In its sample, this clonotype was seen many times. The CDR3 loop is CASSPRLDQPQHF. The CDR3 DNA sequence: TGTGCCAGCAGCCCGCGCCTTGATCAGCCCCAGCATTTT. The rearrangement uses TRBV12-3 or TRBV12-4 and TRBJ1-5; D not certain. V was shortened by 6 bases and J by 5 bases, with 11 bases between the two germline ends. This CDR3 region has 13 residues.

This clonotype was observed at least ten times. V is TRBV7-9 and J is TRBJ2-2; D remains ambiguous. The length of the CDR3 is 15 residues. CDR1 and CDR2 (germline): SEHNR, FQNEAQ (reference sequence). Trimming took 0 bases from V and 2 from J, leaving 7 bases between them. This chain's CDR3 is CASSLALGNTGELFF. The CDR3 DNA is TGTGCCAGCAGCTTAGCGCTGGGCAACACCGGGGAGCTGTTTTTT.

The CDR3, as DNA: TGTGCCAGCAGCGCCCCTCATGAGCAGTTCTTC. Its protein is CASSAPHEQFF. J is TRBJ2-1 and V is TRBV7-9; D gene uncertain. The V gene's germline CDR1 is SEHNR and CDR2 FQNEAQ (reference sequence). Trimming took 5 bases from V and 8 from J, leaving 7 bases between them. The CDR3 has 11 amino acids.

Many counts were recorded for this clonotype. The rearrangement uses TRBV5-1 and TRBJ2-7, with D tentatively TRBD1 (6 bases). Germline loops: CDR1 SGHRS, CDR2 YFSETQ. The CDR3 sequence is 15 residues long. Between the trimmed V and J ends, which lost 4 bases and 1 base, there was a span of 15 bases. This CDR3 reads CASSQAGTPSYEQYF. CDR3 DNA: TGCGCCAGCAGCCAAGCCGGGACACCTTCCTACGAGCAGTACTTC.

This clonotype was observed many times. This sequence joins TRBV28 and TRBJ2-4, with D possibly being TRBD2 (5 bases). Germline V lookup: CDR1 MDHEN, CDR2 SYDVKM. The CDR3 is made up of 12 amino acids. The ends were cut back, 7 bases at V and 9 bases at J, with 13 bases in the middle. The CDR3: CASTTSGGIQYF. CDR3 nucleotides: TGTGCCAGCACTACCTCCGGAGGCATTCAGTACTTC.

This rearrangement joins TRBV12-3 or TRBV12-4 to TRBJ2-3; tentative D call: TRBD2 (6 bases). This CDR3 is 15 amino acids long. V was shortened by 3 bases and J by 2 bases, with 12 bases between the two germline ends. Here the CDR3 reads CASSFSTSYTDTQYF. CDR3 bases: TGTGCCAGCAGTTTTAGTACTAGCTACACAGATACGCAGTATTTT.